This is a list of T cell receptor beta chains from one sample in a study of blood T cell repertoires in COVID-19. The protocol was immunoSEQ multiplex PCR, while the TCRdb copy is restricted to in-frame clones and leaves out a portion. The sample has hundreds of thousands of clones, 80% to 90% seen once. Material: peripheral blood. All receptors come from a man aged 35 to 55 with acute or convalescent COVID-19. Both conserved end residues are part of each CDR3. Fields, in order: V gene, D gene, J gene, CDR3 protein, CDR3 DNA. D genes are given only for firm matches.

V: TRBV2
D: -
J: TRBJ1-5
CDR3: CASSAQGANQPQHF
DNA: TGTGCCAGCAGTGCACAGGGAGCCAATCAGCCCCAGCATTTT

V: TRBV7-2
D: -
J: TRBJ2-5
CDR3: CASSPPGETQYF
DNA: TGTGCCAGCAGCCCCCCCGGTGAGACCCAGTACTTC

V: TRBV5-5
D: -
J: TRBJ2-2
CDR3: CASSFYRRDSNTGELFF
DNA: TGTGCCAGCAGTTTCTATAGGCGGGACTCGAACACCGGGGAGCTGTTTTTT

V: TRBV24-1
D: TRBD1
J: TRBJ2-3
CDR3: CATSDLRTGLDTQYF
DNA: TGTGCCACCAGTGATCTCCGGACAGGGTTGGATACGCAGTATTTT

V: TRBV5-6
D: TRBD1
J: TRBJ1-2
CDR3: CASSATGSFYGYTF
DNA: TGTGCCAGCAGCGCGACAGGGAGCTTCTATGGCTACACCTTC

V: TRBV6-2/TRBV6-3
D: TRBD1
J: TRBJ1-1
CDR3: CASSYRGEVLQGATEAFF
DNA: TGTGCCAGCAGTTATAGGGGGGAAGTTTTACAGGGGGCGACTGAAGCTTTCTTT

V: TRBV28
D: TRBD2
J: TRBJ2-3
CDR3: CASNPSGLAHTQYF
DNA: TGTGCCAGTAACCCCTCTGGACTAGCACATACGCAGTATTTT

V: TRBV28
D: TRBD2
J: TRBJ2-7
CDR3: CASTSRGRVNEQYF
DNA: TGTGCCAGCACAAGCCGCGGGAGGGTGAACGAGCAGTACTTC

V: TRBV5-1
D: TRBD2
J: TRBJ2-2
CDR3: CASSFSGMVTGELFF
DNA: TGCGCCAGCAGTTTTAGCGGGATGGTTACCGGGGAGCTGTTTTTT

V: TRBV19
D: -
J: TRBJ1-1
CDR3: CASSIRGAGAWMSTEAFF
DNA: TGTGCCAGTAGTATAAGGGGTGCAGGGGCGTGGATGAGCACTGAAGCTTTCTTT

V: TRBV14
D: -
J: TRBJ2-1
CDR3: CASSRTTGYNEQFF
DNA: TGTGCCAGCAGCCGAACGACCGGGTACAATGAGCAGTTCTTC